The next 9 T cell receptor beta chains were all read from a single sample in a study of shared clonotypes between healthy human individuals. The assay was immunoSEQ multiplex PCR, and TCRdb's table has in-frame clones only and misses some. The table has more than 2,000,000 clones, more than 80% seen once; the top ten hold 0.39%. Sequences were obtained from naive CD4+ T cells from PBMCs. Subset here: CD45RA+ positively selected. These receptors were collected from a man between 18 and 29 years old in good health. Some clones in this sample may be carry-over from other donors' samples.

The CDR3: CASSPPQGASGNTIYF. Written as DNA, the CDR3 is TGTGCCAGCTCACCCCCCCAGGGCGCCTCTGGAAACACCATATATTTT. V gene TRBV18 combines with J gene TRBJ1-3, with D maybe TRBD1 (5 bases). This CDR3 is built from 16 residues. Trimming pared 3 bases from V and 0 bases from J, leaving 12 bases between. Germline V gene sequence: CDR1 KGHSH, CDR2 LQKENI.

The chain recombines TRBV5-1 with TRBJ2-1; a weak D match, TRBD2 (6 bases). This CDR3 region has 14 residues. Trimming left V 4 bases short and J 2 bases short, with 10 bases between. Germline assignment: CDR1 SGHRS and CDR2 YFSETQ. The chain's CDR3 is CASSIGSTYNEQFF. In DNA, the CDR3 is TGCGCCAGCAGCATCGGGAGTACCTACAATGAGCAGTTCTTC.

For this clone: At the DNA level, this CDR3 is encoded by other sequences in the same sample as well. CDR3 sequence: CASSLWGGANTEAFF. The CDR3 DNA sequence: TGTGCCAGCAGTTTGTGGGGCGGGGCTAACACTGAAGCTTTCTTT. The chain links TRBV28 to TRBJ1-1; perhaps TRBD1 as D (5 bases). V was shortened by 3 bases and J by 2 bases, with 13 bases between the two germline ends. The CDR3 runs 15 residues. Germline V lookup: CDR1 MDHEN, CDR2 SYDVKM.

This chain uses TRBV28 with TRBJ2-1; 9 bases are shared with TRBD2. With V trimmed by 7 bases and J by 6 bases, 10 bases remained unmatched. CDR3 length equals 15 residues. The germline V gene has CDR1 MDHEN and CDR2 SYDVKM. The chain's CDR3 is CASTSPGLAPNEQFF. The CDR3 region has the DNA TGTGCCAGCACTTCTCCGGGACTAGCACCCAATGAGCAGTTCTTC.

The chain combines TRBV6-5 with TRBJ1-1; D not resolved. Germline V gene data show CDR1 as MNHEY and CDR2 as SVGAGI. The CDR3 runs to 12 residues. V lost 2 bases and J 7 bases, leaving 8 bases between the germline ends. The CDR3 protein is CASSYHSGEAFF. DNA for the CDR3: TGTGCCAGCAGTTACCATTCCGGTGAAGCTTTCTTT.

The J gene is TRBJ2-2, the V gene TRBV7-2, with a tentative D call TRBD1 (5 bases). The CDR3 is 16 residues long. With 6 bases removed from V and 0 bases from J, the gap between germline ends came to 14 bases. Germline CDR1 SGHTA, CDR2 FQGNSA. The CDR3 reads CASRPGQNANTGELFF. CDR3 DNA: TGTGCCAGCAGACCCGGACAAAACGCGAACACCGGGGAGCTGTTTTTT.

V is TRBV6-6 and J is TRBJ2-7; tentative D call: TRBD1 (7 bases). The germline gives CDR1 MNHNY, CDR2 SVGAGI (reference sequence). There are 12 residues in the CDR3. The V gene lost 5 bases and the J gene lost 11 bases, with 16 bases spanning the gap. In nucleotides, the CDR3 is TGTGCCAGCAGTCAGGGGGGACCCCCCGAGTACTTC. Translation gives CASSQGGPPEYF.

This clone was observed a single time. Distinct nucleotide sequences in the sample also encode this CDR3. This rearrangement joins TRBV19 to TRBJ2-1, with a tentative D call TRBD2 (5 bases). The CDR3 runs to 13 residues. The V gene's germline CDR1 is LNHDA and CDR2 SQIVND (reference sequence). The V and J ends lost 6 bases and 1 base respectively, with 7 bases between them. The CDR3 protein is CASSPGSYNEQFF. CDR3 nucleotides: TGTGCCAGTAGCCCGGGGTCCTACAATGAGCAGTTCTTC.

This rearrangement joins TRBV5-6 to TRBJ2-7, with 11 bases identical to TRBD2. V trimming: 0 bases; J trimming: 9 bases; junction bases outside the gene matches: 11. Germline CDR1 and CDR2: SGHDT and YYEEEE. The CDR3 is 16 residues long. The CDR3 bases are TGTGCCAGCAGCTTGGGCTTGACTAGCGGGACTTTTCGGCAGTACTTC. Amino acid sequence: CASSLGLTSGTFRQYF.